These 15 T cell receptor beta chains originate from one sample sequenced in a study of T cell responses to AZD1222 COVID-19 vaccine. TCRdb's table, derived via immunoSEQ multiplex PCR, lists solely in-frame clones and lacks some. The sample carries approximately 92,000 clones, 80% to 90% recorded once. Source: peripheral blood, taken on day 0 of AZD1222 vaccination. All receptors come from an adult in good health.

With respect to this clone: Other DNA sequences in this sample translate to the same CDR3. The J gene is TRBJ2-7, the V gene TRBV6-5; no clear D. Germline CDR1 MNHEY, CDR2 SVGAGI. V shed 4 bases and J shed 7 bases, with 11 bases lying between them. This CDR3 has 12 residues. The CDR3 sequence: CASSSFSREQYF. The CDR3 bases are TGTGCCAGCAGTTCCTTCAGCCGTGAGCAGTACTTC.

The rearrangement links TRBV5-4 to TRBJ1-2, with D perhaps matching TRBD1 (5 bases). CDR3 length equals 15 residues. Germline V CDR1 and CDR2: SGHNT, YYREEE (reference sequence). The germline V and J ends were trimmed by 5 bases and 1 base, with 15 bases remaining between them. CDR3 region: CASRRPGRFNYGYTF. The CDR3 DNA follows: TGTGCCAGCAGACGTCCGGGACGCTTTAACTATGGCTACACCTTC.

The J gene is TRBJ2-7, the V gene TRBV28, with 8 bases fitting TRBD1. The CDR3 is 15 amino acids. The germline CDR1 and CDR2 sequences are MDHEN and SYDVKM. V dropped 5 bases and J dropped 6; count of bases not matched to a gene: 12. This CDR3 reads CASSLQGAGAVEQYF. The CDR3 region has the DNA TGTGCCAGCAGTCTCCAGGGGGCTGGAGCGGTCGAGCAGTACTTC. The full variable domain, rest sourced from reference TRBV28 and TRBJ2-7, is DVKVTQSSRYLVKRTGEKVFLECVQDMDHENMFWYRQDPGLGLRLIYFSYDVKMKEKGDIPEGYSVSREKKERFSLILESASTNQTSMYLCASSLQGAGAVEQYFGPGTRLTVT.

The chain couples TRBV7-2 to TRBJ2-2, with 8 bases matching TRBD1. The CDR3 spans 15 residues. V shed 5 bases, J shed 3 bases, and the junction held 5 bases outside the gene matches. The germline V gene encodes CDR1 SGHTA and CDR2 FQGNSA. This CDR3 is CASSRDRPDTGELFF. In nucleotides, the CDR3 is TGTGCCAGCAGCCGGGACAGGCCTGACACCGGGGAGCTGTTTTTT.

The chain carries TRBV7-2 and TRBJ2-2; perhaps D is TRBD1 or TRBD2 (5 bases each). With 5 bases removed from V and 0 bases from J, the gap between germline ends came to 10 bases. Germline V gives CDR1 SGHTA, CDR2 FQGNSA. The CDR3 is 15 residues long. The CDR3 loop is CASSPSGPNTGELFF. The CDR3 DNA reads as TGTGCCAGCAGCCCGTCGGGACCGAACACCGGGGAGCTGTTTTTT.

The chain is built from TRBV6-1 and TRBJ1-4; D is ambiguous. Trimming left V 1 base short and J 8 bases short, with 11 bases between. CDR1 and CDR2 from the germline V gene are MNHNS and SASEGT. The CDR3 totals 14 residues. In DNA, the CDR3 is TGTGCCAGCAGTGAAGTTGGGGTATGGGAAAAACTGTTTTTT. Its translation is CASSEVGVWEKLFF.

V and J are TRBV21-1 and TRBJ2-2; the D segment call TRBD1 is taken from the table without a DNA check. TRBV21-1 is reported as a pseudogene. The CDR3 has 16 residues. CDR3 DNA sequence: TGTGCCAGCAGCAAAGGAATACAGGATGGGACCGGGGAGCTGTTTTTT. This sequence encodes CASSKGIQDGTGELFF.

V gene TRBV6-5 combines with J gene TRBJ1-1, with D maybe TRBD1 (6 bases). CDR1 MNHEY and CDR2 SVGAGI come from the germline V gene. The CDR3 runs 15 residues. Trimming stripped 8 bases from V and 0 bases from J, with 16 bases between. The CDR3 bases are TGTGCCAGCCTCAGGGGAACTGCCATGAACACTGAAGCTTTCTTT. It encodes CASLRGTAMNTEAFF.

This sequence joins TRBV7-2 and TRBJ2-7; 9 positions match TRBD1. Per the germline V gene, CDR1 is SGHTA and CDR2 is FQGNSA. The CDR3 sequence is 13 residues long. V shed 6 bases and J 2 bases; nucleotides not matched to a gene: 2. The CDR3: CASSRTGAYEQYF. The DNA for the CDR3 is TGTGCCAGCAGTAGGACAGGGGCCTACGAGCAGTACTTC.

As for this clone: Relative to the germline gene, one junction end is altered; a read error may explain this. CDR3 residues: CASSQDTGADNSGYTF. The CDR3 bases are TGTGCCAGCAGCCAGGACACAGGGGCGGACAACTCTGGCTACACCTTC. This rearrangement joins TRBV4-2 to TRBJ1-2; 7 nucleotides align to TRBD1. This CDR3 has 16 residues. Germline assignment: CDR1 LGHNA and CDR2 YNFKEQ.

The chain joins TRBV11-2 to TRBJ2-5; D uncertain. The CDR3 is made up of 12 amino acids. CDR1 is SGHAT and CDR2 is FQNNGV in the germline V gene. The V gene lost 3 bases and the J gene lost 2 bases, with 4 bases spanning the gap. The CDR3 sequence: CASSFNQETQYF. CDR3 nucleotides: TGTGCCAGCAGCTTTAATCAAGAGACCCAGTACTTC.

This clone was observed a single time. The gene calls are TRBV7-9 and TRBJ1-1, with D tentatively TRBD1 (5 bases). The germline V gene has CDR1 SEHNR and CDR2 FQNEAQ (reference sequence). V was pared by 1 base and J by 6 bases, with 15 bases between. This CDR3 is built from 15 residues. The CDR3 DNA reads as TGTGCCAGCAGCTTAGTTATCCCGGGGGTTGCTGAAGCTTTCTTT. It specifies CASSLVIPGVAEAFF.

This clone was observed a few times. This rearrangement joins TRBV6-4 to TRBJ2-2, with a tentative D call TRBD2 (6 bases). The CDR3 has 16 residues. The ends were cut back, 3 bases at V and 0 bases at J, with 11 bases in the middle. CDR1 and CDR2 from the germline V gene are MRHNA and SNTAGT. The CDR3 loop reads CASSEGSGTNTGELFF. The CDR3 DNA is TGTGCCAGCAGTGAGGGTAGCGGAACGAACACCGGGGAGCTGTTTTTT.

The rearrangement joins TRBV10-2 to TRBJ2-5; 7 bases align to TRBD2. Germline CDR1 WSHSY, CDR2 SAAADI. With 0 bases clipped from V and 12 bases from J, the junction kept 7 bases outside the gene matches. This CDR3 is built from 13 residues. This CDR3 reads CASSESQESGKYF. The CDR3 DNA is TGCGCCAGCAGTGAGTCGCAAGAGAGCGGGAAGTACTTC.

To note about this clone: The junction shows a germline mismatch at one end, possibly a read error. This chain links TRBV7-2 with TRBJ2-6, with a possible D match to TRBD1 (5 bases). The length of the CDR3 is 13 residues. The germline V gene has CDR1 SGHTA and CDR2 FQGNSA. The CDR3 region is CAGRVAGANVLTF. For the CDR3, the DNA is TGTGCCGGCAGGGTCGCCGGGGCCAACGTCCTGACTTTC.